The present TCR beta chain was sequenced within a study of shared clonotypes between healthy human individuals. Overall study findings and caveats: Although depth was large, rarefaction showed that sequencing of the sorted subsets was incomplete.

Naive CD8 cells lacked CD45RO and underwent positive selection for CCR7, leaving out terminally differentiated effector memory CD45RA+ cells. Some clones are missing from TCRdb's copy, which holds only in-frame ones; the method was immunoSEQ multiplex PCR. The repertoire consists of millions of clones, with approximately 94% occurring once and the leading ten covering about 1.1%. For this clone: Its antigen is not known.

The CDR3 sequence is 16 residues long. Germline V gene sequence: CDR1 SGHDT, CDR2 YYEEEE. The V and J ends lost 6 bases and 1 base respectively, with 19 bases between them. V usage is TRBV5-6 and J usage is TRBJ2-5; possibly TRBD1 or TRBD2 for D (5 bases each). The sequencing sample was made of naive CD8+ T cells sorted from blood. The source is a man younger than 30 in good health. The DNA of the CDR3 is TGTGCCAGCACCCGGGGCTGGACGGCTTTCCAAGAGACCCAGTACTTC. Translating gives CASTRGWTAFQETQYF.